Given below is one TCR beta chain in context. The antigen is undetermined. The data belong to a study of CD8+CD57+ T cells in acquired aplastic anemia. At the level of the study: Sorting CD4+ and CD8+ cells gave DNA averaging approximately 3 ug. Approximately 10 million reads, on average, were obtained for CD4+ cells from healthy donors.

Germline V gene sequence: CDR1 MNHEY, CDR2 SVGAGI. The CDR3 spans 15 residues. Trimming stripped 0 bases from V and 5 bases from J, with 12 bases between. General study results and limits: Patients versus controls showed no significant CD8+ Simpson's diversity difference. Patients and controls had in common 25 to 30 CD8+ CDR3 sequences.

According to the study, genomic DNA was the template for TCR beta VDJ and CDR3 profiling. Via MiXCR, TCRdb re-called the reads, giving one row per CDR3 protein. The data hold 40,000 to 45,000 distinct CDR3 sequences, with approximately 67% observed a single time. The clonotype comes from a human donor in good health, serving as a control. V gene TRBV6-5 combines with J gene TRBJ2-3; TRBD2 might be the D (6 bases). Sequencing was performed on sorted CD4+, CD8+, or CD8+CD57+ T cells (not recorded which) from PBMCs. The CDR3 protein is CASSYSPGEGDTQYF. CDR3 DNA: TGTGCCAGCAGTTACTCACCGGGAGAGGGAGATACGCAGTATTTT.